The clone carrying this T cell receptor (beta chain) has at least ten counts. The source of the sample is a study of blood T cells in healthy people across ages. Germline CDR1 reads SGHTA; CDR2 reads FQGTGA. V shed 3 bases and J shed 5 bases, with 19 bases lying between them. This CDR3 has 16 residues. It was with a sample-barcoded 5' primer and a J-beta primer mix that a second PCR of roughly 7 to 11 cycles was run. MiXCR, applied by TCRdb to the 5' RACE reads, yields one record per CDR3 protein. The data hold 1.5 million to 2 million distinct CDR3 sequences, with 28% observed a single time. This TCR came from a woman in her twenties or thirties in good health. This chain connects TRBV7-3 to TRBJ1-2, with D perhaps matching TRBD1 (6 bases). The sample taken for sequencing was blood. The CDR3 DNA follows: TGTGCCAGCAGCTTCCATGGGCTAGGGGGAGGATATGGCTACACCTTC. It specifies CASSFHGLGGGYGYTF.